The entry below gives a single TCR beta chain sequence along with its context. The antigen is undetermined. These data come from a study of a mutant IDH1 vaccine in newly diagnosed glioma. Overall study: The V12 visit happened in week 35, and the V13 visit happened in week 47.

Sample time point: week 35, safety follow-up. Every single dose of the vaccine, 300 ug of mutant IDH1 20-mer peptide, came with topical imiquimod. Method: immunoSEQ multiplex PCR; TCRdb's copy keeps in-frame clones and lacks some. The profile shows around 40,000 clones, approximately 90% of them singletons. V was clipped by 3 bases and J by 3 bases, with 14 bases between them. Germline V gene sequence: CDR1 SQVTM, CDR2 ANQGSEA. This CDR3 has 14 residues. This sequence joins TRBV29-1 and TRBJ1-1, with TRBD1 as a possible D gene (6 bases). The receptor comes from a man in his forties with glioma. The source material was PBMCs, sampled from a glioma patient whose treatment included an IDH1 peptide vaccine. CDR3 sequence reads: CSVDHQGRYTEAFF. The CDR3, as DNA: TGCAGCGTTGACCACCAGGGGAGATACACTGAAGCTTTCTTT.